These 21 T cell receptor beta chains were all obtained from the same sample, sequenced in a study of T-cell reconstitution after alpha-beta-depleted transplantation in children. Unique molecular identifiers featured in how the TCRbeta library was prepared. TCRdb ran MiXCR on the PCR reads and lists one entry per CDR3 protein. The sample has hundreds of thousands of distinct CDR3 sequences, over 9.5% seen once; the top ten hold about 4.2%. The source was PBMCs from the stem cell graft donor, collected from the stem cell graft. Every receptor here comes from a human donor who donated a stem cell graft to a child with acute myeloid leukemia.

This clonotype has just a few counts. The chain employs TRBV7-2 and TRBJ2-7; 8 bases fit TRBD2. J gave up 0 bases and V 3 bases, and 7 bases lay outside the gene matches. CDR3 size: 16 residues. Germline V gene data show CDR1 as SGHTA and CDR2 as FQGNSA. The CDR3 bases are TGTGCCAGCAGCTTGGGGAGGACTAGCAGCTCCTACGAGCAGTACTTC. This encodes CASSLGRTSSSYEQYF.

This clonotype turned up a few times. The chain's CDR3 is CASSTSQIGLAGSYEQYF. The CDR3 DNA reads as TGCGCCAGCAGCACCAGCCAAATAGGACTAGCGGGAAGCTACGAGCAGTACTTC. The rearrangement links TRBV5-1 to TRBJ2-7; 12 bases are a match to TRBD2. This CDR3 has 18 amino acids. Germline CDR1 is SGHRS and CDR2 is YFSETQ. Trimming took 4 bases from V and 3 from J; bases not matched to a gene: 14.

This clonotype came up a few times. CDR3 bases: TGTGCCAGCTCAGGCCAGAACAATCAGCCCCAGCATTTT. Amino acids: CASSGQNNQPQHF. The V gene is TRBV18, the J gene TRBJ1-5; D is undetermined. Germline V gene data show CDR1 as KGHSH and CDR2 as LQKENI. With 5 bases removed from V and 3 bases from J, the gap between germline ends came to 8 bases. The length of the CDR3 is 13 residues.

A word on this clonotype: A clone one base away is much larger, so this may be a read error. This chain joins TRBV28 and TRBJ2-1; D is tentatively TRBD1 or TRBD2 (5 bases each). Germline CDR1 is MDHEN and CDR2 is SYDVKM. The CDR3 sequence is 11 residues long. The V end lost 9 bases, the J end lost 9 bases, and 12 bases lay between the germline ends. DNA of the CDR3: TGTGCCAGTACGGTAGGGACTGAGCAGTTCTTC. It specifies CASTVGTEQFF.

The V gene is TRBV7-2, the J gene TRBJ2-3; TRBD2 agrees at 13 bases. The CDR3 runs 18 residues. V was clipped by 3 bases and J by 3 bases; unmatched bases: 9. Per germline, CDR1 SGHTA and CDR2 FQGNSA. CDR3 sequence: CASSFPGLAGERTDTQYF. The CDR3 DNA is TGTGCCAGCAGCTTTCCTGGACTAGCGGGAGAGCGAACAGATACGCAGTATTTT.

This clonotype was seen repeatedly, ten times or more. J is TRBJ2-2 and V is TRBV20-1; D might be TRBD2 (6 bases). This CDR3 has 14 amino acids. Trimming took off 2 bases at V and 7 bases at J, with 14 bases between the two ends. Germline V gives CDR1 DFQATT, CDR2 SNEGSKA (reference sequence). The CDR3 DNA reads TGCAGTGCTAGAAGGGACTCCCTCAACGGGGAGCTGTTTTTT. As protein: CSARRDSLNGELFF.

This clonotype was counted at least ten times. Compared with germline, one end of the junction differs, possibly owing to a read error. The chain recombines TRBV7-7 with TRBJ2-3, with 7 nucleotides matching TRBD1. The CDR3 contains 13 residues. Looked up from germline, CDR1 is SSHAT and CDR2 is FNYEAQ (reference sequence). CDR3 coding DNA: TGTGCTAGCAGCTCGTCAGGGGGAGATACGCAGTATTTT. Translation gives CASSSSGGDTQYF.

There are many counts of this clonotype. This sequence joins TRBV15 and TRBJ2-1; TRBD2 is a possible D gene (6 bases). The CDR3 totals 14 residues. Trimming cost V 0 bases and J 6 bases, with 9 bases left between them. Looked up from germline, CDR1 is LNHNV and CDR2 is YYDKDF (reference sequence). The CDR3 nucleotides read TGTGCCACCAGCAGAGATTTCGGGGGCAATGAGCAGTTCTTC. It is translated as CATSRDFGGNEQFF. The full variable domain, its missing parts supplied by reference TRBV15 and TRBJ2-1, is DAMVIQNPRYQVTQFGKPVTLSCSQTLNHNVMYWYQQKSSQAPKLLFHYYDKDFNNEADTPDNFQSRRPNTSFCFLDIRSPGLGDTAMYLCATSRDFGGNEQFFGPGTRLTVL.

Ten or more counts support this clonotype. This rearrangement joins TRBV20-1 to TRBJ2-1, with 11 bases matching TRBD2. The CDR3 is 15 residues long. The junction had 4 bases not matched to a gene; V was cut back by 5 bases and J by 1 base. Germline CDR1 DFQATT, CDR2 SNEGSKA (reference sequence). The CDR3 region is CSARLAGTSYNEQFF. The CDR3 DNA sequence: TGCAGTGCTCGACTAGCGGGAACTTCCTACAATGAGCAGTTCTTC.

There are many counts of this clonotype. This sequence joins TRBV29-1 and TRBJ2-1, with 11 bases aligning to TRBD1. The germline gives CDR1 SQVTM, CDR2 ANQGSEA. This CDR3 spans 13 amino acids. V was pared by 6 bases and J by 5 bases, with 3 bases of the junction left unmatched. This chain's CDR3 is CSVGQGVDNEQFF. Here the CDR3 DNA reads TGCAGCGTGGGACAGGGGGTCGACAATGAGCAGTTCTTC.

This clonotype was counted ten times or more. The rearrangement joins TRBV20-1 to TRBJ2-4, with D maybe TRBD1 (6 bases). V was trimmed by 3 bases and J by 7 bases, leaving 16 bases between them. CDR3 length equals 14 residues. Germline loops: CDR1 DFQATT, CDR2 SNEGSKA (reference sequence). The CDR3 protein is CSARERGSINIQYF. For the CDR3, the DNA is TGCAGTGCTAGGGAGAGGGGGTCAATTAACATTCAGTACTTC.

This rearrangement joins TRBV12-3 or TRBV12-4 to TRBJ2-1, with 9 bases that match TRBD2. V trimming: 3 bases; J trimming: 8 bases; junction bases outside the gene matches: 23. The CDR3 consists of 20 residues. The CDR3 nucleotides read TGTGCCAGCAGTTTGAGGACTAGCGAGGGAGTACGAGACGGAAGATATGAGCAGTTCTTC. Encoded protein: CASSLRTSEGVRDGRYEQFF.

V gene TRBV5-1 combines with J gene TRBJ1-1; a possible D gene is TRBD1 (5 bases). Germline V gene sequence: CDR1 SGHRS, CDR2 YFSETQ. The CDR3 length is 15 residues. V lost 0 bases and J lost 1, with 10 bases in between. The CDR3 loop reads CASSLVWQGNTEAFF. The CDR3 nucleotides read TGCGCCAGCAGCTTGGTATGGCAGGGGAACACTGAAGCTTTCTTT.

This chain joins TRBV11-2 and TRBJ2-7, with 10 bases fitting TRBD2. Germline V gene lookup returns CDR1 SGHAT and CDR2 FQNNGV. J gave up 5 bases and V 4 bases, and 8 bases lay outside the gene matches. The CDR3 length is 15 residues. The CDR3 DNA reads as TGTGCCAGCAGCTCATGGGGGCTAGCGGGAGACGAGCAGTACTTC. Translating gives CASSSWGLAGDEQYF.

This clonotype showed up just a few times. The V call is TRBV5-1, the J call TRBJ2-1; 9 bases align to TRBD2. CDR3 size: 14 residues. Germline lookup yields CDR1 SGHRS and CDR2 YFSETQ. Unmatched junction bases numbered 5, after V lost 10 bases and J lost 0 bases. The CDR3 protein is CASHSGSSYNEQFF. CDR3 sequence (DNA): TGCGCCTCACATAGCGGGAGCTCCTACAATGAGCAGTTCTTC. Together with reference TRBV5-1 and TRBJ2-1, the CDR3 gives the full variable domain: KAGVTQTPRYLIKTRGQQVTLSCSPISGHRSVSWYQQTPGQGLQFLFEYFSETQRNKGNFPGRFSGRQFSNSRSEMNVSTLELGDSALYLCASHSGSSYNEQFFGPGTRLTVL.

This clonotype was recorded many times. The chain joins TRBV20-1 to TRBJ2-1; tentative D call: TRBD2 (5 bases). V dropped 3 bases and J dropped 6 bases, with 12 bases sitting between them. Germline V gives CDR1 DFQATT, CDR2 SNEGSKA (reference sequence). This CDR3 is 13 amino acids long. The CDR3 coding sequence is TGCAGTGCTAGCTCTAGTCGGGGCAATGAGCAGTTCTTC. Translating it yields CSASSSRGNEQFF.

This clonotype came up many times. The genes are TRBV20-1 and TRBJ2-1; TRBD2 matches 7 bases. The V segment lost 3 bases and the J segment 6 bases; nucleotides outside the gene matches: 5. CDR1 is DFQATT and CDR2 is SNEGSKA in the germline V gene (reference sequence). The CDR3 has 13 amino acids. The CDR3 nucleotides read TGCAGTGCTAGGTCGGGGAGGGGCAATGAGCAGTTCTTC. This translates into CSARSGRGNEQFF.

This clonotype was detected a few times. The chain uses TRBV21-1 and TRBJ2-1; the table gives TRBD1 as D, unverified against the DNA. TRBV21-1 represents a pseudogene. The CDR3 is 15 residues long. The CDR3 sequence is CASSTKSSTGRGQFF. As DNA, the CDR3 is TGTGCCAGCAGCACCAAAAGCTCGACAGGGCGCGGGCAGTTCTTC.

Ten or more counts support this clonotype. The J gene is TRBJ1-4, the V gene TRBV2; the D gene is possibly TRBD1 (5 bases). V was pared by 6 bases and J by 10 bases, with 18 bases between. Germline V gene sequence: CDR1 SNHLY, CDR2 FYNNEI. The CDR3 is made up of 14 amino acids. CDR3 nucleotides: TGTGCCAGCAGCGCCGTTCCGCCGGGGGGAAAACTGTTTTTT. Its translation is CASSAVPPGGKLFF.

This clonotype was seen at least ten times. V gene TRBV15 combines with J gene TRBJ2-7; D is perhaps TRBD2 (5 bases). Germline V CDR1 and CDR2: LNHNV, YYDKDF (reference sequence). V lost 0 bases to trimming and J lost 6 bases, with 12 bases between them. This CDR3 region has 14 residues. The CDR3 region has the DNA TGTGCCACCAGCAGAGATCAACTAGTTGGCGAGCAGTACTTC. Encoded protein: CATSRDQLVGEQYF.

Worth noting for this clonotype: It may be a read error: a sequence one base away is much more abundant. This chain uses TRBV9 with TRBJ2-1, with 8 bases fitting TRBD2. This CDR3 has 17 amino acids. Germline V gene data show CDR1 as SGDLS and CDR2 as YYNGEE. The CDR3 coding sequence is TGTGCCAGCAGCCGAGCTATTTCAGCGGGAGATAGCAATGAGCGGTTCTTC. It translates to CASSRAISAGDSNERFF.